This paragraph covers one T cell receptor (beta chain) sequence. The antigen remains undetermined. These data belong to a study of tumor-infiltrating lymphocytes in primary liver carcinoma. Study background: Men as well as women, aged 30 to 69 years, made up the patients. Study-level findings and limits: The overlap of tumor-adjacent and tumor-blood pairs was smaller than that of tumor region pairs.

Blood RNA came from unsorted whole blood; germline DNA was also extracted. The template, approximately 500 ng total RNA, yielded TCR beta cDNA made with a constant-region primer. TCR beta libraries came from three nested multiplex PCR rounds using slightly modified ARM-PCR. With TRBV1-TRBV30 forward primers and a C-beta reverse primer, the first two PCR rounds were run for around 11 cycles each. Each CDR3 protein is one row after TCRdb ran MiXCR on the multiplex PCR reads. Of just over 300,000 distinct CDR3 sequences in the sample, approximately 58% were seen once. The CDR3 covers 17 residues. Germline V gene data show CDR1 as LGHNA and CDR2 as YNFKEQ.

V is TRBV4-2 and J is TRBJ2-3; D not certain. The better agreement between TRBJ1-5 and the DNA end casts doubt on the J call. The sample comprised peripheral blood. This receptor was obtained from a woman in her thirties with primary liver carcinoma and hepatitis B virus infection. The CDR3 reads CASSLLPLAGDSDTQHF. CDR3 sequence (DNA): TGTGCCAGCAGCCTTTTGCCACTAGCGGGAGACTCAGATACGCAGCATTTT.